Shown below are 30 T cell receptor beta chains from a single sample sequenced in a study of T cell clonotyping in hematopoietic cell transplantation. The sample's time point: recipient sample about 28 days before transplant, after cytoreduction. The method was immunoSEQ multiplex PCR; TCRdb's version includes in-frame clones alone and lacks a portion of them. The table records roughly 40,000 clones, 85% of them present only once. The sequencing here drew on peripheral blood mononuclear cells, taken before stem cell transplant. The receptors originated from a man between 60 and 75 years old with acute myeloid leukemia. Some clones in this sample may be carry-over from other donors' samples.

V is TRBV28 and J is TRBJ1-5, with D hard to call. The CDR3 totals 16 residues. The V end was cut by 5 bases, the J end by 1 base, with 15 bases between. Germline V CDR1 and CDR2: MDHEN, SYDVKM. CDR3 in amino acids: CASSLYGASSNQPQHF. In DNA form, the CDR3 reads TGTGCCAGCAGTCTGTACGGAGCCTCAAGCAATCAGCCCCAGCATTTT.

The rearrangement joins TRBV4-2 to TRBJ1-4; D perhaps matches TRBD1 (5 bases). CDR3 length: 16 amino acids. With 0 bases removed from V and 3 bases from J, the gap between germline ends came to 11 bases. Germline loops: CDR1 LGHNA, CDR2 YNFKEQ. The DNA for the CDR3 is TGTGCCAGCAGCCAAGATCTTCGAGGGGCTAATGAAAAACTGTTTTTT. Residues: CASSQDLRGANEKLFF.

The rearrangement links TRBV25-1 to TRBJ1-2; D is undetermined. The V gene lost 0 bases and the J gene lost 3 bases, with 8 bases spanning the gap. Germline V gives CDR1 MGHDK, CDR2 SYGVNS. CDR3 length equals 14 residues. The CDR3: CASSEYLPDYGYTF. In DNA form, the CDR3 reads TGTGCCAGCAGTGAATATCTACCCGACTATGGCTACACCTTC.

This chain joins TRBV5-1 and TRBJ2-1, with 8 bases fitting TRBD1. The V segment lost 0 bases and the J segment 4 bases; nucleotides outside the gene matches: 6. The CDR3 loop spans 16 amino acids. Germline CDR1 reads SGHRS; CDR2 reads YFSETQ. The CDR3: CASSLGQGFSYNEQFF. The DNA of the CDR3 is TGCGCCAGCAGCTTGGGACAGGGGTTCTCGTACAATGAGCAGTTCTTC.

The chain carries TRBV6-5 and TRBJ1-4; D perhaps matches TRBD1 (6 bases). V was pared by 5 bases and J by 5 bases, with 12 bases between. Germline CDR1 is MNHEY and CDR2 is SVGAGI. CDR3 size: 14 residues. DNA of the CDR3: TGTGCCAGCAGTGAGGGGGGGCTGAATGAAAAACTGTTTTTT. Amino acids: CASSEGGLNEKLFF.

The chain has TRBV28 and TRBJ2-1; 8 nucleotides align to TRBD2. The V gene end was trimmed by 5 bases and the J gene end by 6 bases; junction bases not matched to a gene: 9. Germline values: CDR1 MDHEN, CDR2 SYDVKM. The length of the CDR3 is 15 residues. CDR3 coding DNA: TGTGCCAGCAGTCCGCCCGGGGGGGGACTCAATGAGCAGTTCTTC. Amino acids: CASSPPGGGLNEQFF.

The gene calls are TRBV28 and TRBJ1-4, with no clear D. V was pared by 2 bases and J by 14 bases, with 18 bases between. This CDR3 has 14 amino acids. In germline, CDR1 is MDHEN, CDR2 SYDVKM. CDR3 loop: CASSLPNLSVKLFF. DNA of the CDR3: TGTGCCAGCAGTTTACCTAACTTGTCGGTTAAGCTGTTTTTT.

The chain couples TRBV13 to TRBJ2-5; TRBD2 might be the D (5 bases). This CDR3 is built from 13 residues. Trimming stripped 4 bases from V and 5 bases from J, with 11 bases between. Germline V gene data show CDR1 as PRHDT and CDR2 as FYEKMQ (reference sequence). For the CDR3, the DNA is TGTGCCAGCAGCTCCAGGACTTGGGAGACCCAGTACTTC. Protein: CASSSRTWETQYF.

This chain uses TRBV2 with TRBJ1-5, with TRBD1 matching 8 bases. The CDR3 loop spans 15 amino acids. Germline V lookup: CDR1 SNHLY, CDR2 FYNNEI. V gave up 6 bases and J gave up 1 base; unmatched junction bases: 5. DNA for the CDR3: TGTGCCAGCAGCCTACAGGGGGGGAGCAATCAGCCCCAGCATTTT. This sequence encodes CASSLQGGSNQPQHF.

This clone was detected once. V and J are TRBV19 and TRBJ1-5, with no clear D. Trimming left V 3 bases short and J 1 base short, with 16 bases between. The germline V gene encodes CDR1 LNHDA and CDR2 SQIVND (reference sequence). This CDR3 is 17 amino acids long. CDR3 region: CASSIFSAGGSNQPQHF. In nucleotides, the CDR3 is TGTGCCAGTAGTATTTTTTCGGCAGGAGGGAGCAATCAGCCCCAGCATTTT.

This chain links TRBV5-1 with TRBJ2-7; 9 bases are shared with TRBD1. The germline gives CDR1 SGHRS, CDR2 YFSETQ. V shed 8 bases and J 2 bases; nucleotides not matched to a gene: 5. The CDR3 covers 13 residues. This CDR3 reads CASGQGPTYEQYF. CDR3 bases: TGCGCCAGTGGACAGGGGCCGACCTACGAGCAGTACTTC.

Written as DNA, the CDR3 is TGCGCCAGGTCGGGGGGGGGATGGACCCAGTACTTC. Its protein product is CARSGGGWTQYF. The chain uses TRBV10-1 and TRBJ2-5; 8 nucleotides agree with TRBD2. Germline CDR1 and CDR2: WNHNN and SYGVQD (reference sequence). The CDR3 is made up of 12 amino acids. V lost 9 bases, J lost 7 bases, and 7 bases stayed unmatched.

The genes are TRBV11-3 and TRBJ2-4, with 8 bases identical to TRBD1. The CDR3 has 14 amino acids. V trimming: 5 bases; J trimming: 9 bases; junction bases outside the gene matches: 9. Germline V gene sequence: CDR1 SGHNT, CDR2 YENEEA. DNA of the CDR3: TGTGCCAGCAGCCAGGGGGCTGCCCAGGGCATTCAGTACTTC. Its protein is CASSQGAAQGIQYF.

The chain uses TRBV2 and TRBJ2-5; TRBD2 agrees at 8 bases. Per germline, CDR1 SNHLY and CDR2 FYNNEI. Trimming at V came to 4 bases and at J to 4 bases, leaving 8 bases not matched to a gene. The CDR3 runs to 15 residues. In DNA form, the CDR3 reads TGTGCCAGCAGTGTGGTAGCGGGGAAGTCAGAGACCCAGTACTTC. Translation gives CASSVVAGKSETQYF. The variable domain in full, completed from reference TRBV2 and TRBJ2-5, reads EPEVTQTPSHQVTQMGQEVILRCVPISNHLYFYWYRQILGQKVEFLVSFYNNEISEKSEIFDDQFSVERPDGSNFTLKIRSTKLEDSAMYFCASSVVAGKSETQYFGPGTRLLVL.

The rearrangement uses TRBV19 and TRBJ2-7; no definite D call. Germline V CDR1 and CDR2: LNHDA, SQIVND (reference sequence). This CDR3 has 14 amino acids. V dropped 6 bases and J dropped 5 bases, with 17 bases sitting between them. Here the CDR3 reads CASSITTAGNEQYF. The CDR3 DNA follows: TGTGCCAGTAGCATAACCACCGCAGGAAACGAGCAGTACTTC.

In this sample, this clone turned up a few times. Within the sample, other DNA sequences also encode this same CDR3. The J gene is TRBJ2-5, the V gene TRBV7-2; TRBD1 matches at 7 bases. V shed 2 bases, J shed 2 bases, and the junction held 2 bases outside the gene matches. CDR1 and CDR2 from the germline V gene are SGHTA and FQGNSA. The length of the CDR3 is 14 residues. The CDR3 DNA follows: TGTGCCAGCAGCTTACTGGGACAGCAAGAGACCCAGTACTTC. Amino acids: CASSLLGQQETQYF.

V usage is TRBV29-1 and J usage is TRBJ2-7; no definite D call. The V and J ends lost 4 bases and 2 bases respectively, with 15 bases between them. The CDR3 totals 14 residues. From germline, CDR1 is SQVTM and CDR2 ANQGSEA. DNA of the CDR3: TGCAGCGTTGTAGCCACAGTCGGAGCCTACGAGCAGTACTTC. It is translated as CSVVATVGAYEQYF.

The CDR3 protein is CASRLSGTGSYEQYF. The CDR3, as DNA: TGTGCCAGCAGGTTATCCGGGACAGGTTCCTACGAGCAGTACTTC. V and J are TRBV5-4 and TRBJ2-7; 8 nucleotides line up with TRBD1. The junction had 8 bases not matched to a gene; V was cut back by 5 bases and J by 1 base. Germline assignment: CDR1 SGHNT and CDR2 YYREEE (reference sequence). The CDR3 has 15 amino acids.

The chain is built from TRBV2 and TRBJ2-5, with D unresolved. V lost 5 bases and J 5 bases, leaving 18 bases between the germline ends. The CDR3 covers 15 residues. In germline, CDR1 is SNHLY, CDR2 FYNNEI. The CDR3 loop reads CASSSESRKRETQYF. The CDR3 DNA follows: TGTGCCAGCAGTTCGGAGTCGAGGAAACGGGAGACCCAGTACTTC.

This rearrangement joins TRBV28 to TRBJ1-4; no clear D. The CDR3 length is 16 residues. From germline, CDR1 is MDHEN and CDR2 SYDVKM. The V end lost 5 bases, the J end lost 2 bases, and 15 bases lay between the germline ends. The CDR3 DNA follows: TGTGCCAGCAGTATACTCGGGCCGTGGACTAATGAAAAACTGTTTTTT. Amino acid sequence: CASSILGPWTNEKLFF.

This sequence joins TRBV6-5 and TRBJ1-5; TRBD1 might be the D (6 bases). Germline CDR1 MNHEY, CDR2 SVGAGI. The CDR3 spans 13 residues. Between the trimmed V and J ends, which lost 7 bases and 6 bases, there was a span of 13 bases. CDR3 sequence: CASTRLQGQPQHF. CDR3 bases: TGTGCCAGCACTCGCTTACAGGGTCAGCCCCAGCATTTT.

This clone has more than one count but fewer than ten. The chain has TRBV19 and TRBJ2-7; a weak D match, TRBD1 (6 bases). Trimming stripped 3 bases from V and 1 base from J, with 10 bases between. Germline CDR1 reads LNHDA; CDR2 reads SQIVND (reference sequence). CDR3 length: 14 amino acids. The CDR3 is CASSIYGTSYEQYF. The CDR3 bases are TGTGCCAGTAGTATTTACGGGACATCCTACGAGCAGTACTTC.

This chain's CDR3 is CATPAGQGETDTQYF. As DNA, the CDR3 is TGTGCCACCCCGGCCGGACAGGGAGAAACAGATACGCAGTATTTT. V is TRBV6-1 and J is TRBJ2-3; 8 bases are a match to TRBD1. CDR1 and CDR2 from the germline V gene are MNHNS and SASEGT. CDR3 length: 15 residues. With 10 bases clipped from V and 3 bases from J, the junction kept 12 bases outside the gene matches.

This sequence joins TRBV4-3 and TRBJ2-1, with TRBD2 identical over 7 bases. Germline CDR1 reads LGHNA; CDR2 reads YSLEER. This CDR3 comprises 13 residues. J was trimmed by 8 bases and V by 1 base; bases with no gene match: 2. The CDR3 here is CASSQVRGYEQFF. The CDR3 region has the DNA TGCGCCAGCAGCCAAGTGCGGGGGTATGAGCAGTTCTTC.

The chain couples TRBV5-4 to TRBJ2-3, with D unresolved. The V end lost 3 bases, the J end lost 6 bases, and 14 bases lay between the germline ends. The germline gives CDR1 SGHNT, CDR2 YYREEE (reference sequence). This CDR3 has 14 amino acids. CDR3 DNA: TGTGCCAGCAGCTCGACCCTAAGCTATGATACGCAGTATTTT. Translation: CASSSTLSYDTQYF.

The CDR3: CASSIRDGEKLFF. CDR3 bases: TGTGCCAGTAGTATTAGGGACGGTGAAAAACTGTTTTTT. This chain uses TRBV19 with TRBJ1-4, with D perhaps TRBD1 (5 bases). CDR1 is LNHDA and CDR2 is SQIVND in the germline V gene (reference sequence). V shed 3 bases and J shed 7 bases, with 9 bases lying between them. The CDR3 extends over 13 amino acids.

This chain joins TRBV14 and TRBJ2-5, with 8 positions matching TRBD2. V lost 4 bases, J lost 3 bases, and 7 bases stayed unmatched. Germline V gene data show CDR1 as SGHDN and CDR2 as FVKESK. CDR3 length: 15 residues. CDR3 residues: CASSPRRGGEETQYF. The CDR3 nucleotides read TGTGCCAGCAGCCCTCGACGGGGGGGCGAAGAGACCCAGTACTTC.

This clone was observed a few times. V is TRBV27 and J is TRBJ2-7; 8 bases align to TRBD2. This CDR3 is 14 amino acids long. The germline V gene encodes CDR1 MNHEY and CDR2 SMNVEV (reference sequence). The V and J ends lost 3 bases and 4 bases, in that order; junction bases with no gene match: 5. Here the CDR3 reads CASSFGAGEYEQYF. DNA for the CDR3: TGTGCCAGCAGTTTCGGAGCGGGGGAGTACGAGCAGTACTTC.

This chain uses TRBV4-2 with TRBJ2-7, with no clear D. The CDR3 runs 15 residues. V shed 2 bases and J shed 3 bases, with 14 bases lying between them. CDR1 and CDR2 from the germline V gene are LGHNA and YNFKEQ. For the CDR3, the DNA is TGTGCCAGCAGCCAAACGCAGTGGGTTGGCTACGAGCAGTACTTC. It yields the protein CASSQTQWVGYEQYF.

The chain links TRBV10-3 to TRBJ2-7; TRBD2 might be the D (6 bases). V lost 10 bases to trimming and J lost 2 bases, with 9 bases between them. The germline V gene encodes CDR1 ENHRY and CDR2 SYGVKD. This CDR3 contains 11 residues. CDR3 bases: TGTGCCACCCGGGAGACCTACGAGCAGTACTTC. It codes for CATRETYEQYF.